This TCR beta chain was recovered during a study of blood T cell repertoires in COVID-19. The wider study: From the United States, Italy and Spain came samples of acute and convalescent COVID-19. PBMCs, B-cell-depleted T cells, or T cells provided the cDNA or gDNA that made up the material.

The J segment lost 3 bases and the V segment lost 2 bases, leaving 4 bases of the junction unmatched. CDR3 length: 14 residues. CDR1 and CDR2 (germline): SGHRS, YFSETQ. This table comes from immunoSEQ multiplex PCR, and its TCRdb copy is limited to in-frame clones, with some not included. The table lists a few hundred thousand clones, about 85% of them singletons. The rearrangement links TRBV5-1 to TRBJ1-1, with 7 positions matching TRBD1. The receptor was isolated from a human donor with COVID-19, enrolled during active disease. The donor label of this sample is uncertain. Input material: peripheral blood. The CDR3 protein is CASSLNTGDTEAFF. CDR3 DNA sequence: TGCGCCAGCAGCTTAAATACAGGGGACACTGAAGCTTTCTTT. Full variable domain (missing parts from reference TRBV5-1 and TRBJ1-1): KAGVTQTPRYLIKTRGQQVTLSCSPISGHRSVSWYQQTPGQGLQFLFEYFSETQRNKGNFPGRFSGRQFSNSRSEMNVSTLELGDSALYLCASSLNTGDTEAFFGQGTRLTVV.